The 9 T cell receptor beta chains below were found in one sample sequenced in a study of T cell responses to AZD1222 COVID-19 vaccine. TCRdb's table, derived via immunoSEQ multiplex PCR, lists solely in-frame clones and lacks some. The sample yields some 130,000 clones, under 95% seen once. Specimen: peripheral blood, collected on day 0 of AZD1222 vaccination. Every receptor here comes from an adult in good health.

The chain uses TRBV4-1 and TRBJ2-5; D not certain. Trimming pared 0 bases from V and 4 bases from J, leaving 12 bases between. CDR3 length: 15 residues. Germline V gives CDR1 MGHRA, CDR2 YSYEKL. The CDR3 bases are TGCGCCAGCAGCCAAGACGGGTTTCAAGGAGAGACCCAGTACTTC. It yields the protein CASSQDGFQGETQYF.

V usage is TRBV13 and J usage is TRBJ2-2; the match to TRBD2 covers 7 bases. J gave up 0 bases and V 3 bases, and 4 bases lay outside the gene matches. CDR1 is PRHDT and CDR2 is FYEKMQ in the germline V gene (reference sequence). This CDR3 contains 16 residues. Written as DNA, the CDR3 is TGTGCCAGCAGCTTCGCTAGCGGTCCGAACACCGGGGAGCTGTTTTTT. Translated, it gives CASSFASGPNTGELFF. The entire variable domain, with the rest obtained from reference TRBV13 and TRBJ2-2, is as follows: AAGVIQSPRHLIKEKRETATLKCYPIPRHDTVYWYQQGPGQDPQFLISFYEKMQSDKGSIPDRFSAQQFSDYHSELNMSSLELGDSALYFCASSFASGPNTGELFFGEGSRLTVL.

The CDR3 coding sequence is TGTGCCTGGAGTTCAATCTCTGGAAACACCATATATTTT. Translating gives CAWSSISGNTIYF. V is TRBV30 and J is TRBJ1-3; D is unclear. The V and J ends lost 2 bases and 0 bases respectively, with 5 bases between them. Germline CDR1 reads GTSNPN; CDR2 reads SVGIG (reference sequence). This CDR3 is 13 amino acids long.

In this sample, this clone turned up once. The V and J genes are TRBV27 and TRBJ2-7; TRBD2 aligns across 7 bases. CDR1 MNHEY and CDR2 SMNVEV come from the germline V gene (reference sequence). J was trimmed by 2 bases and V by 5 bases; bases with no gene match: 12. The CDR3 runs to 16 residues. The CDR3 loop is CASSTSPSGPTYEQYF. The DNA for the CDR3 is TGTGCCAGCAGTACGTCCCCTAGCGGTCCCACCTACGAGCAGTACTTC.

The chain employs TRBV12-3 or TRBV12-4 and TRBJ2-1; no clear D gene. This CDR3 contains 13 residues. Trimming removed 5 bases from V and 7 bases from J, with 12 bases in between. The CDR3 protein is CASSLLSLNEQFF. CDR3 nucleotide sequence: TGTGCCAGCAGTCTCCTTTCCCTAAATGAGCAGTTCTTC.

A single count supports this clone. The chain employs TRBV9 and TRBJ1-6; 9 bases are a match to TRBD1. Germline V CDR1 and CDR2: SGDLS, YYNGEE. J was trimmed by 10 bases and V by 3 bases; bases with no gene match: 11. There are 16 residues in the CDR3. The CDR3, as DNA: TGTGCCAGCAGCGGGGGAACAGGGGGCTTAGGGTCACCCCTCCACTTT. The encoded protein is CASSGGTGGLGSPLHF.

J is TRBJ2-7 and V is TRBV25-1, with TRBD2 matching over 8 bases. V lost 5 bases and J lost 3; bases outside the gene matches: 9. Germline CDR1 reads MGHDK; CDR2 reads SYGVNS. This CDR3 is 15 amino acids long. CDR3 nucleotides: TGTGCCAGCAGTAAGGGACTAGATTCATTCTACGAGCAGTACTTC. Protein product: CASSKGLDSFYEQYF.

The CDR3 DNA follows: TGTGCCAGCAGCTTAGAAGCAAATTCACCCCTCCACTTT. It translates to CASSLEANSPLHF. The chain combines TRBV7-6 with TRBJ1-6; no firm D call. V shed 1 base and J shed 7 bases, with 5 bases lying between them. The CDR3 runs 13 residues. Germline-derived CDR1 and CDR2 are SGHVS and FNYEAQ.

This CDR3 is CASRLPQTDEAFF. CDR3 nucleotide sequence: TGTGCCAGCAGACTTCCTCAGACGGATGAAGCTTTCTTT. This chain connects TRBV5-4 to TRBJ1-1; D not resolved. This CDR3 contains 13 residues. Trimming took off 5 bases at V and 7 bases at J, with 15 bases between the two ends. Germline CDR1 SGHNT, CDR2 YYREEE (reference sequence).